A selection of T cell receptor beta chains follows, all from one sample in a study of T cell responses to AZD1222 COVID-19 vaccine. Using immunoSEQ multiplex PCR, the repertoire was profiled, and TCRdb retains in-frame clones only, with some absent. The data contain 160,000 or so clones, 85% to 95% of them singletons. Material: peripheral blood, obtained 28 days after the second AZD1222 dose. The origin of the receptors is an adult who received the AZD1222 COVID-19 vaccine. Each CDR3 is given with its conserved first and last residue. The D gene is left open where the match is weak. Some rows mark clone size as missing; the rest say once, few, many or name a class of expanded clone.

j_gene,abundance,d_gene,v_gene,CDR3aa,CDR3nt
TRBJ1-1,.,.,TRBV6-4,CASSVRENTEAFF,TGTGCCAGCAGTGTTAGAGAGAACACTGAAGCTTTCTTT
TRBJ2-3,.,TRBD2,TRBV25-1,CAGQASGTTDTQYF,TGTGCAGGACAGGCTAGCGGGACGACAGATACGCAGTATTTT
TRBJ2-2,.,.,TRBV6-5,CASSLGENTGELFF,TGTGCCAGCAGCTTGGGGGAAAACACCGGGGAGCTGTTTTTT
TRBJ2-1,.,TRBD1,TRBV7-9,CASSLGQGHNEQFF,TGTGCCAGCAGCTTGGGACAGGGCCACAATGAGCAGTTCTTC
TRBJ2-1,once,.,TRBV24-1,CATSGTESSYNEQFF,TGTGCCACCAGTGGGACAGAGAGCTCCTACAATGAGCAGTTCTTC
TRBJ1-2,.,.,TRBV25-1,CASSEFRGATSGYTF,TGTGCCAGCAGTGAATTCAGGGGCGCCACGTCTGGCTACACCTTC
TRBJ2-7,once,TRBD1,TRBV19,CASSKRQGTYEQYF,TGTGCCAGTAGCAAACGACAGGGTACCTACGAGCAGTACTTC
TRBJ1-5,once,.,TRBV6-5,CASRVGEGVQPQHF,TGTGCCAGCAGGGTAGGGGAAGGGGTGCAGCCCCAGCATTTT
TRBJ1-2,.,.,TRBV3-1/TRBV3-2,CASTSPGNYGYTF,TGTGCCAGCACCTCTCCGGGCAACTATGGCTACACCTTC
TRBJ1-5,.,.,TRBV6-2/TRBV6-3,CASSYMGGNQPQHF,TGTGCCAGCAGTTACATGGGGGGCAATCAGCCCCAGCATTTT
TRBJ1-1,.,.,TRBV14,CASSQAYTEAFF,TGTGCCAGCAGCCAGGCCTACACTGAAGCTTTCTTT
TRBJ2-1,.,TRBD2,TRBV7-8,CASSLWIAGLPNEQFF,TGTGCCAGCAGCTTATGGATAGCGGGACTCCCTAACGAGCAGTTCTTC
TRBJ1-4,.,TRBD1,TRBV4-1,CASSQDLTGGSTNEKLFF,TGCGCCAGCAGCCAAGATTTGACAGGGGGCTCCACTAATGAAAAACTGTTTTTT
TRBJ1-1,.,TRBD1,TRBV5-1,CASSWGPIRDRLPEAEAFF,TGCGCCAGCAGCTGGGGCCCGATCCGGGACAGACTCCCGGAGGCTGAAGCTTTCTTT
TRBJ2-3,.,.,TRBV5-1,CASSFYSESPDTQYF,TGCGCCAGCAGCTTCTATAGCGAATCCCCAGATACGCAGTATTTT
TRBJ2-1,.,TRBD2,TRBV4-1,CASSQGYRLAAGEQFF,TGCGCCAGCAGCCAAGGTTATAGGCTAGCGGCGGGCGAGCAGTTCTTC
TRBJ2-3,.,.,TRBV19,CASSLGTLTSTDTQYF,TGTGCCAGTAGTTTGGGGACACTTACGTCCACAGATACGCAGTATTTT
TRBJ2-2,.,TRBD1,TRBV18,CASSPRRVRGTGTFANTGELFF,TGTGCCAGCTCACCACGCCGGGTCAGGGGGACGGGAACATTCGCGAACACCGGGGAGCTGTTTTTT
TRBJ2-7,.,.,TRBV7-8,CASSIHRGRTSYEQYF,TGTGCCAGCAGTATACATAGGGGGAGAACCTCCTACGAGCAGTACTTC
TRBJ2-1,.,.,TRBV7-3,CASSLGSGTPYNEQFF,TGTGCCAGCAGCTTAGGTAGCGGAACTCCCTACAATGAGCAGTTCTTC
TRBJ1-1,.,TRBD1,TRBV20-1,CSDRDRGHAFF,TGCAGTGACCGGGACAGGGGGCACGCTTTCTTT
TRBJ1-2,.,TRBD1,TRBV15,CATSRDGTGDYGYTF,TGTGCCACCAGCAGAGACGGGACAGGGGACTATGGCTACACCTTC
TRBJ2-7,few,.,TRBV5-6,CASTRGSADTYEQYF,TGTGCCAGCACCCGAGGGTCGGCAGACACCTACGAGCAGTACTTC
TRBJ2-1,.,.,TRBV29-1,CSGLGGRSYNEQFF,TGCAGCGGATTAGGGGGGAGGTCCTACAATGAGCAGTTCTTC
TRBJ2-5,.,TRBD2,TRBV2,CASSGPSGSTQETQYF,TGTGCCAGCAGTGGCCCGAGCGGGAGCACCCAAGAGACCCAGTACTTC
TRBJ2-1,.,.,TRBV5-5,CASSLDGQSYNEQFF,TGTGCCAGCAGCTTGGATGGCCAGTCCTACAATGAGCAGTTCTTC
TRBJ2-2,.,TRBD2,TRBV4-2,CASSQVGLAGIPGELFF,TGTGCCAGCAGCCAAGTGGGACTAGCGGGAATCCCCGGGGAGCTGTTTTTT
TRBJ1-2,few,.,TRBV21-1,CASSKLLSSGSDLTTPF,TGTGCCAGCAGCAAATTACTATCCTCCGGGTCGGATTTAACTACCCCATTC
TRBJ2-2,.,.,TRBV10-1,CASPRRDTGELFF,TGCGCCAGCCCCAGACGGGACACCGGGGAGCTGTTTTTT
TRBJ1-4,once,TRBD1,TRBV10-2,CASSETPGQGDEKLFF,TGCGCCAGCAGTGAGACGCCGGGACAGGGAGATGAAAAACTGTTTTTT
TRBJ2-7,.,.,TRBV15,CATSRAGTTSHEQYF,TGTGCCACCAGCAGAGCGGGGACGACTTCTCACGAGCAGTACTTC
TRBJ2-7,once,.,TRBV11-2,CASSLVSDHEQYF,TGTGCCAGCAGCTTAGTTTCGGACCACGAGCAGTACTTC
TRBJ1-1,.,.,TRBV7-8,CASSVDPPTNTEAFF,TGTGCCAGCAGCGTAGACCCTCCGACTAACACTGAAGCTTTCTTT
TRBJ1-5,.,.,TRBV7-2,CASSVDSVNQPQHF,TGTGCCAGCAGCGTGGACAGCGTCAATCAGCCCCAGCATTTT
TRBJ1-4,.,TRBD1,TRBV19,CASSMPPGQGLLNEKLFF,TGTGCCAGTAGTATGCCTCCGGGACAGGGCCTTCTTAATGAAAAACTGTTTTTT
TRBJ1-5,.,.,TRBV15,CATSRGRVTQDQPQHF,TGTGCCACCAGCAGAGGGAGGGTGACACAAGATCAGCCCCAGCATTTT
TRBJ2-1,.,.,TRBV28,CASSPREFYNEQFF,TGTGCCAGCAGTCCCAGGGAGTTCTACAATGAGCAGTTCTTC
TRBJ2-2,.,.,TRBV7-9,CASSLSVGSELFF,TGTGCCAGCAGCTTATCTGTCGGCTCGGAGCTGTTTTTT
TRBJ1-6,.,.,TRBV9,CASSVGRDAYNSPLHF,TGTGCCAGCAGCGTAGGAAGGGACGCCTATAATTCACCCCTCCACTTT
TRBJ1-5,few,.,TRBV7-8,CASSLVGRDQPQHF,TGTGCCAGCAGCTTAGTAGGCAGGGATCAGCCCCAGCATTTT
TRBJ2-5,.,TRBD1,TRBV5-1,CASSYHMTGARNETQYF,TGCGCCAGCAGCTACCATATGACAGGGGCGCGGAACGAGACCCAGTACTTC
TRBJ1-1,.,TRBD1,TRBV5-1,CASSFTGVTEAFF,TGCGCCAGCAGCTTCACAGGGGTCACTGAAGCTTTCTTT
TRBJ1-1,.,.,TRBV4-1,CASSQRGLRVGNTEAFF,TGCGCCAGCAGCCAAAGAGGATTGCGAGTGGGGAACACTGAAGCTTTCTTT
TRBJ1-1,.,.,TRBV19,CASSIKGVGRNTEAFF,TGTGCCAGTAGTATAAAGGGAGTAGGAAGGAACACTGAAGCTTTCTTT
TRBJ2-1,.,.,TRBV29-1,CSGTRGSSYNEQFF,TGCAGCGGTACGCGGGGCAGCTCCTACAATGAGCAGTTCTTC
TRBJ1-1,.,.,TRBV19,CASSLKANTEAFF,TGTGCCAGTAGTCTCAAGGCGAACACTGAAGCTTTCTTT
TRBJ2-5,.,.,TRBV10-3,CAIKGEETQYF,TGTGCCATCAAGGGAGAAGAGACCCAGTACTTC
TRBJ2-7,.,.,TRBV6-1,CASSEADGGPYEQYF,TGTGCCAGCAGTGAAGCTGACGGGGGTCCCTACGAGCAGTACTTC
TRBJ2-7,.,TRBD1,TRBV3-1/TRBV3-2,CASGQGGGTSYEQYF,TGTGCCAGCGGACAGGGCGGCGGGACCTCCTACGAGCAGTACTTC
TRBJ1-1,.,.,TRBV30,CAWKGGLNTEAFF,TGTGCCTGGAAGGGGGGGCTGAACACTGAAGCTTTCTTT
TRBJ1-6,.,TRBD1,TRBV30,CAWKGGTANSPLHF,TGTGCCTGGAAGGGGGGGACAGCCAATTCACCCCTCCACTTT
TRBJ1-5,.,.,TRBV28,CASSFDQGGGNQPQHF,TGTGCCAGCAGTTTCGATCAGGGAGGTGGCAATCAGCCCCAGCATTTT
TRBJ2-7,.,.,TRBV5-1,CASSLGPQSSYEQYF,TGCGCCAGCAGCTTGGGGCCCCAGAGCTCCTACGAGCAGTACTTC
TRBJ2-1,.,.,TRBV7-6,CASSLGIAGSYNEQFF,TGTGCCAGCAGCTTGGGGATAGCCGGCTCCTACAATGAGCAGTTCTTC
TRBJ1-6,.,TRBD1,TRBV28,CASSPGDRGHAPPLHF,TGTGCCAGCAGTCCGGGGGACAGGGGGCACGCCCCACCCCTCCACTTT
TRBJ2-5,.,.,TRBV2,CASSSGSYQETQYF,TGTGCCAGCAGTAGCGGGTCGTACCAAGAGACCCAGTACTTC
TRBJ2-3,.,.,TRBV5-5,CASSLGAVGQYF,TGTGCCAGCAGCTTGGGCGCGGTTGGGCAGTATTTT